Listed below are T cell receptor beta chains from one sample, sequenced in a study of blood T cell repertoires in COVID-19. Libraries were prepared by immunoSEQ multiplex PCR; TCRdb keeps only in-frame clonotypes and omits some of them. The sample includes about 180,000 clones, around 86% of them seen just once. Source material: peripheral blood. The source of these receptors is a woman under 40 with active or convalescent COVID-19. Each CDR3 is given with its conserved first and last residue. Each record gives: V gene, D gene, clone size, J gene, CDR3 DNA, CDR3 protein. D genes are given only for firm matches. Clone size is stated in some rows and not others, as once, few, many or a class when expanded.

TRBV5-1	TRBD1	.	TRBJ1-2	TGCGCCAGCAGCTTGGGCCTCCTAACAGGGGGCCATGGGTATGGCTACACCTTC	CASSLGLLTGGHGYGYTF
TRBV7-9	TRBD2	once	TRBJ2-1	TGTGCCAGCAGCTTAGGGCTAGCGGGGATTTACAATGAGCAGTTCTTC	CASSLGLAGIYNEQFF
TRBV7-2	.	.	TRBJ2-1	TGTGCCAGCAGCCCGTACTTAGAGGCTAGCTCCTACAATGAGCAGTTCTTC	CASSPYLEASSYNEQFF
TRBV7-6	.	.	TRBJ1-2	TGTGCCAGCAGCCCACTGGGGGGTAACAACTATGGCTACACCTTC	CASSPLGGNNYGYTF
TRBV27	TRBD1	.	TRBJ1-1	TGTGCCAGCAGTCGCATCCGGGACAGGGGGCCGGTAATGAACACTGAAGCTTTCTTT	CASSRIRDRGPVMNTEAFF
TRBV19	.	.	TRBJ2-5	TGTGCCAGTAGCACCAGGCGCCAAGAGACCCAGTACTTC	CASSTRRQETQYF
TRBV30	.	.	TRBJ1-6	TGTGCCTGGAGGGACACAAATAATTCACCCCTCCACTTT	CAWRDTNNSPLHF
TRBV6-6	.	.	TRBJ2-7	TGTGCCAGCAGTTACTCGGGAGTAGACTCGGGCGAGCAGTACTTC	CASSYSGVDSGEQYF
TRBV7-6	TRBD1	.	TRBJ1-6	TGTGCCAGCAGCTTGAGGGGACAGGGAAATTCACCCCTCCACTTT	CASSLRGQGNSPLHF
TRBV6-5	TRBD1	.	TRBJ1-5	TGTGCCAGCAGTCCCGACAGGGGCGCTCAGCCCCAGCATTTT	CASSPDRGAQPQHF
TRBV13	.	.	TRBJ1-1	TGTGCCAGCAGCCCAGGAACGGACATGAACACTGAAGCTTTCTTT	CASSPGTDMNTEAFF
TRBV10-1	.	.	TRBJ2-7	TGCGCCACTTGCTACAGGGTTCTGTACGAGCAGTACTTC	CATCYRVLYEQYF
TRBV7-2	.	.	TRBJ2-7	TGTGCCAGCACCGCGGGTTACGAGCAGTACTTC	CASTAGYEQYF
TRBV18	.	.	TRBJ1-5	TGTGCCAGCTCGGAGACACAAGGGAGGGCGGGCAATCAGCCCCAGCATTTT	CASSETQGRAGNQPQHF
TRBV5-1	TRBD1	.	TRBJ1-1	TGCGCCAGCAGCTTGGACCCGGGACAGGGGGCGATGGGGAACACTGAAGCTTTCTTT	CASSLDPGQGAMGNTEAFF
TRBV5-6	.	.	TRBJ2-7	TGTGCCAGCGGATGGGGGGACTCCTACGAGCAGTACTTC	CASGWGDSYEQYF
TRBV11-3	.	.	TRBJ1-2	TGTGCCAGCAGCTTAAGACCCCGGGGGTACCTCGATGGCTACACCTTC	CASSLRPRGYLDGYTF
TRBV28	TRBD1	.	TRBJ1-5	TGTGCCAGCAGAATGGGACAGCTCAATCAGCCCCAGCATTTT	CASRMGQLNQPQHF
TRBV19	.	.	TRBJ2-5	TGTGCCAGTAGCAGGGGGGTGCAAGAGACCCAGTACTTC	CASSRGVQETQYF
TRBV19	TRBD2	.	TRBJ2-7	TGTGCCAGTAGTATCGCTAGCGGCTACGAGCAGTACTTC	CASSIASGYEQYF
TRBV28	TRBD2	.	TRBJ2-2	TGTGCCAGCAGCCTAGCGGGAGTGAGAACCGGGGAGCTGTTTTTT	CASSLAGVRTGELFF
TRBV4-2	.	.	TRBJ2-1	TGTGCCAGCAGCCAAGATGGTGGAGGGAATCTCGGTAGTGAGCAGTTCTTC	CASSQDGGGNLGSEQFF
TRBV6-1	.	.	TRBJ1-6	TGTGCCAGCAGTGAACCGAGGGCTTTCTATAATTCACCCCTCCACTTT	CASSEPRAFYNSPLHF
TRBV5-6	.	.	TRBJ1-4	TGTGCCAGCAGCTTCCGCCGCTCGACACTCAATAGAGAAAAACTGTTTTTT	CASSFRRSTLNREKLFF
TRBV12-2	.	.	TRBJ1-2	TGTGCAAGTCGCTTAGTCCTCTGTAACTATGGCTACACCTTC	CASRLVLCNYGYTF
TRBV18	.	.	TRBJ2-7	TGTGCCAGCTCACCTGTCGGGAGTGATAGCGAGCAGTACTTC	CASSPVGSDSEQYF
TRBV5-1	TRBD2	.	TRBJ2-7	TGCGCCAGCAGCTCCGTAGCGGGAGGGGGGTACGAGCAGTACTTC	CASSSVAGGGYEQYF
TRBV12-3/TRBV12-4	TRBD1	.	TRBJ1-3	TGTGCCAGCAACGACAGGGGAGGAAACACCATATATTTT	CASNDRGGNTIYF
TRBV2	.	.	TRBJ1-5	TGTGCCAGCAGAAACGACAGAAAATCCAATCAGCCCCAGCATTTT	CASRNDRKSNQPQHF
TRBV28	.	.	TRBJ1-4	TGTGCCAGCAGTTCCCCCAGGGGAGCAACTAATGAAAAACTGTTTTTT	CASSSPRGATNEKLFF
TRBV5-5	TRBD1	.	TRBJ2-2	TGTGCCAGCAGCTTGACAGCTTCGACAGGGACCGGGGAGCTGTTTTTT	CASSLTASTGTGELFF
TRBV10-3	.	.	TRBJ2-5	TGTGCCATCAGTGACAGGGTCGGAGAGACCCAGTACTTC	CAISDRVGETQYF
TRBV6-4	.	.	TRBJ2-1	TGTGCCAGCAGTGACTCGAACAGGCATGAGCAGTTCTTC	CASSDSNRHEQFF
TRBV9	.	.	TRBJ2-1	TGTGCCAGCAGCGTAGAATCCGGGGTCCCCGGTGAGCAGTTCTTC	CASSVESGVPGEQFF
TRBV5-4	TRBD1	.	TRBJ1-2	TGTGCCAGCAGCTTGGCACGACAGGGGGCTGACTATGGCTACACCTTC	CASSLARQGADYGYTF
TRBV18	.	few	TRBJ1-1	TGTGCCAGCTCTGTCTCCCACAGCAGTCAAGCTTTCTTT	CASSVSHSSQAFF
TRBV2	TRBD1	once	TRBJ2-7	TGTGCCAGCAGTCGGGACAGGGGGCGCTTCTACGAGCAGTACTTC	CASSRDRGRFYEQYF